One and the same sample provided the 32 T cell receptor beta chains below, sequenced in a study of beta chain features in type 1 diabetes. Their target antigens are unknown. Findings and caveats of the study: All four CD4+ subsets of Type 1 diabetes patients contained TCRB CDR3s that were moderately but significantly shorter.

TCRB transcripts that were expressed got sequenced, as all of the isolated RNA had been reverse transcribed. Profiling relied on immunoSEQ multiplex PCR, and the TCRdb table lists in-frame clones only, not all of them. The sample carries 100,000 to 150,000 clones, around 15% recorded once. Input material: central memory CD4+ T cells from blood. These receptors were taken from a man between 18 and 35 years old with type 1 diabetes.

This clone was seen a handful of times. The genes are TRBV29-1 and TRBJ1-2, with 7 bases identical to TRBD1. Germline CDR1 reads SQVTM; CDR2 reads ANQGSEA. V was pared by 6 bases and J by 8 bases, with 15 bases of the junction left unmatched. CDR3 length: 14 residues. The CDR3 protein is CSVSRGGGRRGYTF. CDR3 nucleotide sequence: TGCAGCGTCTCCCGCGGAGGGGGCCGTCGGGGCTACACCTTC.

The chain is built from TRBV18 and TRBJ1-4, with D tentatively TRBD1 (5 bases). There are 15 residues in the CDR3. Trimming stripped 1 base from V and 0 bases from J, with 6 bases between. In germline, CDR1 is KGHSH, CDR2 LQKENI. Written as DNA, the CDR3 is TGTGCCAGCTCACCACGAGGGGCAACTAATGAAAAACTGTTTTTT. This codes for CASSPRGATNEKLFF.

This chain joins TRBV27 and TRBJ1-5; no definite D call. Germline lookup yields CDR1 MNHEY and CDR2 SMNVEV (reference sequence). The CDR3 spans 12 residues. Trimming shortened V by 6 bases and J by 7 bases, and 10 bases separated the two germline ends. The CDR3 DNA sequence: TGTGCCAGCAGCCTTACGGGGCAGCCCCAGCATTTT. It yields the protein CASSLTGQPQHF.

The CDR3 sequence is CASSASVYNSPLHF. The CDR3 coding sequence is TGTGCCAGCAGCGCATCAGTTTATAATTCACCCCTCCACTTT. This chain links TRBV9 with TRBJ1-6; no clear D. The germline V and J ends were trimmed by 3 bases and 4 bases, with 8 bases remaining between them. This CDR3 comprises 14 residues. Looked up from germline, CDR1 is SGDLS and CDR2 is YYNGEE.

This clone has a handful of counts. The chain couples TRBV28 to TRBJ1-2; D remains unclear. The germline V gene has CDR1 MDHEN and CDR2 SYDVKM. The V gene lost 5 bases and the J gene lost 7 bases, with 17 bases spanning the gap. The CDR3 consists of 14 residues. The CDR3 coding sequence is TGTGCCAGCAGTCCCGGTTTGGGAACGTTTGGCTACACCTTC. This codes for CASSPGLGTFGYTF.

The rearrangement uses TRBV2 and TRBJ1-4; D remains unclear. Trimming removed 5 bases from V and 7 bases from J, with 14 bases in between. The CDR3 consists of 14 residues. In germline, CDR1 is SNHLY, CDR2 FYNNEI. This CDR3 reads CASSNPGGGEKLFF. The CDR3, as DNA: TGTGCCAGCAGTAACCCTGGCGGAGGTGAAAAACTGTTTTTT. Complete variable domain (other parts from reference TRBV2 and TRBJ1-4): EPEVTQTPSHQVTQMGQEVILRCVPISNHLYFYWYRQILGQKVEFLVSFYNNEISEKSEIFDDQFSVERPDGSNFTLKIRSTKLEDSAMYFCASSNPGGGEKLFFGSGTQLSVL.

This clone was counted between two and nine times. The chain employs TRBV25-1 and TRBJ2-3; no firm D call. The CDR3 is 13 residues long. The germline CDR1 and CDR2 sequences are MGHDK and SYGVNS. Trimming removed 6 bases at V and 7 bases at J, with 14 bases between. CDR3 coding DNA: TGTGCCAGCAGCCAACCACCTACGTATACGCAGTATTTT. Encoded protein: CASSQPPTYTQYF.

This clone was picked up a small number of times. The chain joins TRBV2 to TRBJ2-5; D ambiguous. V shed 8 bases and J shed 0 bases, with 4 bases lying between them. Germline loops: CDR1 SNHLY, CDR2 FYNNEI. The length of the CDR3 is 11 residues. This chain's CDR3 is CASGYQETQYF. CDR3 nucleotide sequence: TGTGCCAGCGGGTACCAAGAGACCCAGTACTTC. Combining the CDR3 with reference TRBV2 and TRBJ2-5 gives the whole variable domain EPEVTQTPSHQVTQMGQEVILRCVPISNHLYFYWYRQILGQKVEFLVSFYNNEISEKSEIFDDQFSVERPDGSNFTLKIRSTKLEDSAMYFCASGYQETQYFGPGTRLLVL.

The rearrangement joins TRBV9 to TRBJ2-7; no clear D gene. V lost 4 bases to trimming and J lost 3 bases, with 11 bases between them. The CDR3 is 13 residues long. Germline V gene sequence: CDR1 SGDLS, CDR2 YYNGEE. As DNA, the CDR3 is TGTGCCAGCAGCCGTCGCATCAACTACGAGCAGTACTTC. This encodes CASSRRINYEQYF.

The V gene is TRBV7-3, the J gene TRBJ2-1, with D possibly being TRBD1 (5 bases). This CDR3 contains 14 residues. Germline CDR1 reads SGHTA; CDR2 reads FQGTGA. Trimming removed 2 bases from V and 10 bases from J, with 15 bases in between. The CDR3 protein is CASSLGALLDEQFF. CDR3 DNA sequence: TGTGCCAGCAGCTTAGGGGCCTTACTCGACGAGCAGTTCTTC.

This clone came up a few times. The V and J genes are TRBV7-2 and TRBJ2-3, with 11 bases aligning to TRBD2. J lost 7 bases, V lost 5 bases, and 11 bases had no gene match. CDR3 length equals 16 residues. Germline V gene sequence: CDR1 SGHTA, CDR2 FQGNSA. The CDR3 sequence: CASSVLAGAVINTQYF. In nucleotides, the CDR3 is TGTGCCAGCAGCGTACTAGCGGGGGCCGTCATAAATACGCAGTATTTT.

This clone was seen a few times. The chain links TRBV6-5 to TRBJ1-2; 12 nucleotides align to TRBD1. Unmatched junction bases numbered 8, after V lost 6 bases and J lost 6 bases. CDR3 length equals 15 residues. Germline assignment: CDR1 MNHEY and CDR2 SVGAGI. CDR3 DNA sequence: TGTGCCAGCAGACGACCGGGACAGGGGGCGCATGGCTACACCTTC. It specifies CASRRPGQGAHGYTF.

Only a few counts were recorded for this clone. The CDR3 protein is CASSELTENTEAFF. In nucleotides, the CDR3 is TGTGCCAGCAGTGAATTGACGGAGAACACTGAAGCTTTCTTT. The gene calls are TRBV25-1 and TRBJ1-1; D gene ambiguous. Germline V gives CDR1 MGHDK, CDR2 SYGVNS. V gave up 1 base and J gave up 1 base, with 7 bases separating them. The CDR3 covers 14 residues.

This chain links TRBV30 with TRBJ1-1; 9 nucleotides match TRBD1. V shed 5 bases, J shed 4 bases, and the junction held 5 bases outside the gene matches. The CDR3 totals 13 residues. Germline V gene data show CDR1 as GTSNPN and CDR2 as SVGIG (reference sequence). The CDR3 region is CAWEQGAGTEAFF. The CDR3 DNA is TGTGCCTGGGAACAGGGGGCAGGCACTGAAGCTTTCTTT. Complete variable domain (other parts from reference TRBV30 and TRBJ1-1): SQTIHQWPATLVQPVGSPLSLECTVEGTSNPNLYWYRQAAGRGLQLLFYSVGIGQISSEVPQNLSASRPQDRQFILSSKKLLLSDSGFYLCAWEQGAGTEAFFGQGTRLTVV.

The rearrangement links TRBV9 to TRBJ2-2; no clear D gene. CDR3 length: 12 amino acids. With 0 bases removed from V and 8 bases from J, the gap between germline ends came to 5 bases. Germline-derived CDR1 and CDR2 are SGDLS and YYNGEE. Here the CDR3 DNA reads TGTGCCAGCAGCGTAGGCGGTGGGGAGCTGTTTTTT. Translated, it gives CASSVGGGELFF. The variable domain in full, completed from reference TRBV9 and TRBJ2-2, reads DSGVTQTPKHLITATGQRVTLRCSPRSGDLSVYWYQQSLDQGLQFLIQYYNGEERAKGNILERFSAQQFPDLHSELNLSSLELGDSALYFCASSVGGGELFFGEGSRLTVL.

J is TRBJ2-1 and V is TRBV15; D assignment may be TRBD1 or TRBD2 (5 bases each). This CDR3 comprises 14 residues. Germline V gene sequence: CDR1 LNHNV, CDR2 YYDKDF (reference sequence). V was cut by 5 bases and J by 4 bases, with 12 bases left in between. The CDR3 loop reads CATSPGQGYNEQFF. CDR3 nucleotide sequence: TGTGCCACCAGCCCGGGGCAGGGTTACAATGAGCAGTTCTTC.

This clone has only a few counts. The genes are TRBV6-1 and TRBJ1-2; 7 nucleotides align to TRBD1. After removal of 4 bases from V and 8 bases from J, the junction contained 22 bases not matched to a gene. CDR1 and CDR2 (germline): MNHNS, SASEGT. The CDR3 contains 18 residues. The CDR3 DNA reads TGTGCCAGCAGTGGGACTGGAGGTTCCCCACGACAGGGAGGCGGCTACACCTTC. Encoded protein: CASSGTGGSPRQGGGYTF.

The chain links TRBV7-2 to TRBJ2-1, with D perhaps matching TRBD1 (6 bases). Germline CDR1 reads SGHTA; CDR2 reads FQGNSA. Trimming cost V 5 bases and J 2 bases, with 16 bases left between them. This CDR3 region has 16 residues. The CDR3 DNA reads TGTGCCAGCAGCCCCTTTGGACAGACGGCCTACAATGAGCAGTTCTTC. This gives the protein CASSPFGQTAYNEQFF.

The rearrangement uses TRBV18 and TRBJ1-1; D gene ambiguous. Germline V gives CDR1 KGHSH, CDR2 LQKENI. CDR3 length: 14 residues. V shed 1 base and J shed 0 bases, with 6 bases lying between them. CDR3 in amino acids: CASSPQELNTEAFF. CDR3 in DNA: TGTGCCAGCTCACCACAGGAACTGAACACTGAAGCTTTCTTT. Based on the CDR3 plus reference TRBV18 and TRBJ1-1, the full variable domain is NAGVMQNPRHLVRRRGQEARLRCSPMKGHSHVYWYRQLPEEGLKFMVYLQKENIIDESGMPKERFSAEFPKEGPSILRIQQVVRGDSAAYFCASSPQELNTEAFFGQGTRLTVV.

The CDR3 coding sequence is TGCGCCAGCAGCCGAGGGAACGGGGGGGCCGGGTACAATGAGCAGTTCTTC. It is translated as CASSRGNGGAGYNEQFF. The chain combines TRBV4-3 with TRBJ2-1; 8 bases map to TRBD2. V lost 4 bases, J lost 4 bases, and 12 bases stayed unmatched. This CDR3 comprises 17 residues. The germline V gene has CDR1 LGHNA and CDR2 YSLEER.

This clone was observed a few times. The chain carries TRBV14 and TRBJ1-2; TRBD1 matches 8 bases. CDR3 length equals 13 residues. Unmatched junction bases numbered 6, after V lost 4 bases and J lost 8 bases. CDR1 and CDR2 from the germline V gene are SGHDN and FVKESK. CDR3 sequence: CASSLTGGRGYTF. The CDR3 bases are TGTGCCAGCAGCCTCACAGGGGGACGAGGCTACACCTTC.

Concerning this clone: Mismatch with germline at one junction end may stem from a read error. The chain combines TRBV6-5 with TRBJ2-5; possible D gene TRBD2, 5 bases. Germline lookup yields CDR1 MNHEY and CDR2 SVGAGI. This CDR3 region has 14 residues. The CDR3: CASNYGVSAETQYF. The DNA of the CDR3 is TGTGCCAGCAATTACGGGGTCTCGGCAGAGACCCAGTACTTC.

The CDR3 protein is CAIRGGDEQFF. The CDR3 nucleotides are TGTGCCATCAGAGGGGGGGATGAGCAGTTCTTC. The rearrangement uses TRBV6-6 and TRBJ2-1; D may be TRBD2 (7 bases). The CDR3 is 11 residues long. CDR1 and CDR2 (germline): MNHNY, SVGAGI (reference sequence). V shed 10 bases and J shed 8 bases, with 12 bases lying between them.

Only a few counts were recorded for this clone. The chain's CDR3 is CASSPWTGVYEQYF. In DNA form, the CDR3 reads TGTGCCAGCAGTCCCTGGACAGGAGTCTACGAGCAGTACTTC. The chain employs TRBV27 and TRBJ2-7; 7 bases agree with TRBD1. CDR3 length: 14 amino acids. Trimming at V came to 5 bases and at J to 3 bases, leaving 7 bases not matched to a gene. The germline gives CDR1 MNHEY, CDR2 SMNVEV (reference sequence).

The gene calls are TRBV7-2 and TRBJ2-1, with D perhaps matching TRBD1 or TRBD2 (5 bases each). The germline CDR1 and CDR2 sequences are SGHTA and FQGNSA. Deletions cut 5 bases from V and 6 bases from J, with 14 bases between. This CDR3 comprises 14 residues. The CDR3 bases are TGTGCCAGCAGCCCCCCGGCTGGGGGCAATGAGCAGTTCTTC. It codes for CASSPPAGGNEQFF.

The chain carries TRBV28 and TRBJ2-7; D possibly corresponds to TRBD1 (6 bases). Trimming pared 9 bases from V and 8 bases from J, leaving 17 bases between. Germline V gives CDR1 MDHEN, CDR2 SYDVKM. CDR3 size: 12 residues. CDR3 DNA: TGTGCCAGTGGGGGCAACTCGGGACAGCAGTACTTC. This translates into CASGGNSGQQYF. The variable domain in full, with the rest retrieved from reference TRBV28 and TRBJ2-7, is DVKVTQSSRYLVKRTGEKVFLECVQDMDHENMFWYRQDPGLGLRLIYFSYDVKMKEKGDIPEGYSVSREKKERFSLILESASTNQTSMYLCASGGNSGQQYFGPGTRLTVT.

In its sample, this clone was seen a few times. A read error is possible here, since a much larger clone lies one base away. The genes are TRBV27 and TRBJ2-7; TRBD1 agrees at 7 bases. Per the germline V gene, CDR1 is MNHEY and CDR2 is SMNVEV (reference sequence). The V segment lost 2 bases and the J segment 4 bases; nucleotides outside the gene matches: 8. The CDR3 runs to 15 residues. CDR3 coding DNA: TGTGCCAGCAGTTTAGTAAGAGGGGGCAGGTACGAGCAGTACTTC. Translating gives CASSLVRGGRYEQYF.

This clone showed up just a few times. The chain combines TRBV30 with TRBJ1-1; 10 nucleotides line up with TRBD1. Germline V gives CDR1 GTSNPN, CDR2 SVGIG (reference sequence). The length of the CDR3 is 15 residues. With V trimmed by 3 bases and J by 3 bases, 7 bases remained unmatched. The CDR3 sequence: CAWRGGTGEYTEAFF. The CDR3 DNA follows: TGTGCCTGGAGGGGCGGGACAGGGGAATACACTGAAGCTTTCTTT.

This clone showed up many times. CDR3 amino acids: CASGDSTPNTEAFF. The DNA of the CDR3 is TGTGCCAGCGGGGACAGTACTCCGAACACTGAAGCTTTCTTT. The chain combines TRBV21-1 with TRBJ1-1; TRBD1, the D gene given by the table, was not confirmed from the DNA. TRBV21-1 represents a pseudogene. This CDR3 spans 14 amino acids.

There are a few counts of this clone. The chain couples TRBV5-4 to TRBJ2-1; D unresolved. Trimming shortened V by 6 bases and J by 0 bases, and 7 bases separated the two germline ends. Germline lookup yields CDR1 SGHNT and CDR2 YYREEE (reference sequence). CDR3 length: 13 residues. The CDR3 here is CASTADSYNEQFF. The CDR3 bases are TGTGCCAGCACCGCTGACTCCTACAATGAGCAGTTCTTC.

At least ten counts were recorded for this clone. CDR3 DNA: TGTGCCAGCAGCCAGGGTGGGGAGCAGTACTTC. Its protein product is CASSQGGEQYF. The V and J genes are TRBV6-5 and TRBJ2-7; a possible D gene is TRBD1 (5 bases). Germline CDR1 is MNHEY and CDR2 is SVGAGI. The V gene lost 6 bases and the J gene lost 7 bases, with 10 bases spanning the gap. The CDR3 contains 11 residues.

CDR3 sequence reads: CASSLWGLAGGTGELFF. The CDR3 DNA follows: TGTGCCAGCAGTTTATGGGGACTAGCGGGAGGCACCGGGGAGCTGTTTTTT. The V gene is TRBV28, the J gene TRBJ2-2, with TRBD2 identical over 15 bases. Per germline, CDR1 MDHEN and CDR2 SYDVKM. V lost 0 bases, J lost 4 bases, and 0 bases stayed unmatched. The CDR3 loop spans 17 amino acids.